This T cell receptor (beta chain) stems from a study of control samples from healthy donors and cancer patients. Libraries were prepared by immunoSEQ multiplex PCR; TCRdb keeps only in-frame clonotypes and omits some of them. The sample consists of about 82,000 clones, over 75% of them appearing once. Germline loops: CDR1 SGHDT, CDR2 YYEEEE. V was pared by 0 bases and J by 0 bases, with 9 bases between. This CDR3 region has 16 residues. The sample consisted of blood. The clonotype originates from a man aged 45-65 years in good health. The genes are TRBV5-6 and TRBJ2-2, with D unresolved. The CDR3 is CASSLVLPTNTGELFF. CDR3 DNA sequence: TGTGCCAGCAGCTTGGTTCTACCTACGAACACCGGGGAGCTGTTTTTT.